Listed here are 15 T cell receptor beta chains from one sample, sequenced in a study of vaccination and CD4 T cells after COVID-19. Regarding treatment: approximately nine-day PBMC culture with coronavirus spike peptide pools or control peptides (ViraFEST assay). With the Oncomine TCR Beta short-read assay, DNA from cultured CD4+ T cells was sequenced. TCRdb ran MiXCR on the PCR reads and lists one entry per CDR3 protein. The table has fewer than 5,500 distinct CDR3 sequences, about 40% seen once. No antigen is known for these receptors. The specimen was CD4+ T cells from blood, cultured in vitro, collected after SARS-CoV-2 vaccination. The receptor set was obtained from a human donor who had recovered from COVID-19.

The rearrangement uses TRBV19 and TRBJ1-5; D ambiguous. Trimming removed 1 base from V and 2 bases from J, with 12 bases in between. Looked up from germline, CDR1 is LNHDA and CDR2 is SQIVND (reference sequence). CDR3 length: 16 amino acids. CDR3 coding DNA: TGTGCCAGTAGTATAGTGGAGGGAGGAGGCAATCAGCCCCAGCATTTT. It translates to CASSIVEGGGNQPQHF.

The rearrangement links TRBV6-1 to TRBJ1-1; possibly TRBD1 for D (5 bases). V lost 10 bases, J lost 4 bases, and 16 bases lay in between. This CDR3 contains 13 residues. Germline V CDR1 and CDR2: MNHNS, SASEGT. The CDR3 sequence: CATLPGVGTEAFF. In DNA form, the CDR3 reads TGTGCCACCCTGCCGGGGGTCGGCACTGAAGCTTTCTTT.

This clonotype was seen a few times. V and J are TRBV20-1 and TRBJ2-7, with D hard to call. The CDR3 is 13 residues long. Between the trimmed V and J ends, which lost 1 base and 6 bases, there was a span of 13 bases. From germline, CDR1 is DFQATT and CDR2 SNEGSKA (reference sequence). DNA for the CDR3: TGCAGTGCTAGAGTGGGGTTGGGTAGCGAGCAGTACTTC. This sequence encodes CSARVGLGSEQYF.

The CDR3 DNA sequence: TGTGCCAGCAGCCCCGGGGGGGGCTCCTACGAGCAGTACTTC. Its protein product is CASSPGGGSYEQYF. The V gene is TRBV7-7, the J gene TRBJ2-7; 8 positions match TRBD2. V lost 5 bases and J lost 0; bases outside the gene matches: 3. CDR1 is SSHAT, CDR2 FNYEAQ, per germline (reference sequence). CDR3 length equals 14 residues.

The chain joins TRBV4-2 to TRBJ2-3, with 10 positions matching TRBD2. Germline CDR1 and CDR2: LGHNA and YNFKEQ. J gave up 14 bases and V 1 base, and 18 bases lay outside the gene matches. CDR3 size: 17 residues. CDR3 DNA: TGTGCCAGCAGCCAAGCCGGGACTAGCGCTATCACAGATACTCGGTATTTT. It specifies CASSQAGTSAITDTRYF.

This sequence joins TRBV27 and TRBJ2-7; TRBD1 agrees at 8 bases. After removal of 6 bases from V and 2 bases from J, the junction contained 6 bases not matched to a gene. The CDR3 covers 14 residues. Germline V gene lookup returns CDR1 MNHEY and CDR2 SMNVEV (reference sequence). The DNA for the CDR3 is TGTGCCAGCAGGACCGGGACAGGACCCTACGAGCAGTACTTC. This gives the protein CASRTGTGPYEQYF.

This clonotype was seen more than once but under ten times. The chain recombines TRBV15 with TRBJ2-7; tentative D call: TRBD1 (5 bases). The germline V and J ends were trimmed by 0 bases and 9 bases, with 15 bases remaining between them. The CDR3 totals 14 residues. The germline CDR1 and CDR2 sequences are LNHNV and YYDKDF (reference sequence). CDR3 sequence: CATSRDLVGVGQYF. The CDR3 coding sequence is TGTGCCACCAGCAGAGATTTGGTAGGGGTAGGGCAGTACTTC.

The chain links TRBV19 to TRBJ1-1, with D perhaps TRBD1 (5 bases). The germline CDR1 and CDR2 sequences are LNHDA and SQIVND (reference sequence). V lost 5 bases, J lost 7 bases, and 14 bases lay in between. This CDR3 is built from 13 residues. CDR3 nucleotide sequence: TGTGCCAGTAGTGCGGGGAGACAGAATGAAGCTTTCTTT. Protein: CASSAGRQNEAFF.

This chain links TRBV15 with TRBJ1-1, with 9 nucleotides matching TRBD1. The ends lost 1 base at V and 4 bases at J; junction bases unmatched: 10. CDR1 is LNHNV and CDR2 is YYDKDF in the germline V gene (reference sequence). The CDR3 extends over 17 amino acids. CDR3 residues: CATSRGGTGPLGTEAFF. CDR3 bases: TGTGCCACCAGCAGAGGGGGGACAGGGCCTCTTGGCACTGAAGCTTTCTTT.

The V and J genes are TRBV18 and TRBJ2-7; possibly TRBD2 for D (7 bases). The germline V gene has CDR1 KGHSH and CDR2 LQKENI. V was pared by 3 bases and J by 7 bases, with 16 bases between. The CDR3 contains 14 residues. CDR3 loop: CASSPGGGTGEQYF. In nucleotides, the CDR3 is TGTGCCAGCTCACCGGGAGGGGGTACGGGGGAGCAGTACTTC. Looking up the rest from reference TRBV18 and TRBJ2-7 gives the full variable domain: NAGVMQNPRHLVRRRGQEARLRCSPMKGHSHVYWYRQLPEEGLKFMVYLQKENIIDESGMPKERFSAEFPKEGPSILRIQQVVRGDSAAYFCASSPGGGTGEQYFGPGTRLTVT.

The V call is TRBV19, the J call TRBJ1-6; D gene ambiguous. Germline values: CDR1 LNHDA, CDR2 SQIVND (reference sequence). V lost 6 bases and J lost 0, with 9 bases in between. The CDR3 sequence is 15 residues long. CDR3 bases: TGTGCCAGTAGAGTGGGAAGCTCCTATAATTCACCCCTCCACTTT. It codes for CASRVGSSYNSPLHF.

This clonotype turned up a few times. This chain links TRBV6-1 with TRBJ2-7, with D perhaps TRBD1 (5 bases). CDR1 is MNHNS and CDR2 is SASEGT in the germline V gene. V was clipped by 3 bases and J by 8 bases, with 23 bases between them. This CDR3 spans 16 amino acids. The CDR3 DNA sequence: TGTGCCAGCAGTGAGGGGCCTCCGACGGTCCAAGGGAAGCAGTACTTC. Protein sequence: CASSEGPPTVQGKQYF.

The chain recombines TRBV2 with TRBJ2-2; D call uncertain. V was cut by 6 bases and J by 3 bases, with 5 bases left in between. This CDR3 comprises 12 residues. Looked up from germline, CDR1 is SNHLY and CDR2 is FYNNEI. CDR3 protein: CASRDDTGELFF. The DNA for the CDR3 is TGTGCCAGCAGGGACGACACCGGGGAGCTGTTTTTT.

This chain links TRBV20-1 with TRBJ2-7; possible D gene TRBD2, 5 bases. The CDR3 consists of 13 residues. The germline CDR1 and CDR2 sequences are DFQATT and SNEGSKA (reference sequence). The ends were cut back, 6 bases at V and 5 bases at J, with 17 bases in the middle. The CDR3, as DNA: TGCAGTGCATCCGTAGGCCGGCGGGACGAGCAGTACTTC. It codes for CSASVGRRDEQYF.

This clonotype has just a few counts. The CDR3 region has the DNA TGTGCCAGCACCCAGACGGACTCACCCAGATACGAGCAGTACTTC. Translation gives CASTQTDSPRYEQYF. The V gene is TRBV21-1, the J gene TRBJ2-7; TRBD2 is the table's D call, not checked against the DNA. TRBV21-1 is tagged as a pseudogene. The CDR3 contains 15 residues.